This record concerns one T cell receptor (beta chain) sequence. What it recognizes is unknown. The entry originates in a study of Siglec-9 on CD8 T cells in melanoma. Some clones are missing from TCRdb's copy, which holds only in-frame ones; the method was immunoSEQ multiplex PCR. The profile covers around 39,000 clones, with about 80% appearing a single time and roughly 1.8% taken by the ten largest. The CDR3 is made up of 13 amino acids. Trimming took off 0 bases at V and 3 bases at J, with 7 bases between the two ends. Germline CDR1 and CDR2: GTSNPN and SVGIG (reference sequence). General study points: An effector memory CD8+ T-cell subset seemingly accumulating in melanoma was reportedly marked and regulated by Siglec-9.

This TCR came from a human donor in good health. V and J are TRBV30 and TRBJ2-3, with D unclear. The sequencing sample was made of Siglec-9- CD8+ T cells sorted from blood. In DNA, the CDR3 is TGTGCCTGGAGTGTAGTTAGGACAGATACGCAGTATTTT. This sequence encodes CAWSVVRTDTQYF.